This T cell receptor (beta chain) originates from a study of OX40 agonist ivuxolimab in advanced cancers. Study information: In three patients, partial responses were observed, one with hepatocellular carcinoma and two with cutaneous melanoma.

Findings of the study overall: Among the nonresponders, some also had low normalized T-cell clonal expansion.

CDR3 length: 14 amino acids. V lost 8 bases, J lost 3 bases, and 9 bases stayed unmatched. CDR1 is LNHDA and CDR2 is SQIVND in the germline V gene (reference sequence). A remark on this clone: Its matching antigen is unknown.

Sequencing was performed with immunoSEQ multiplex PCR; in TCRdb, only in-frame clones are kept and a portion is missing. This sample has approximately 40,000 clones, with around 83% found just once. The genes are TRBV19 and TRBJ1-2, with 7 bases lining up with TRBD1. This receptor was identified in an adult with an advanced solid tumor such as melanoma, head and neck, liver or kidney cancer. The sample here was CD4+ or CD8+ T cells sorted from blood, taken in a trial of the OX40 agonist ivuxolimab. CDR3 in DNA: TGTGCCAGTTTCAGAACAGGGGCCGACTATGGCTACACCTTC. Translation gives CASFRTGADYGYTF.